The 10 T cell receptor beta chains presented below share a single source sample, sequenced in a study of cytomegalovirus exposure and HLA in healthy donors (dated by TCRdb to 2015 to 2018). The receptor library was made with the immunoSEQ multiplex PCR assay. For the multiplex PCR, a mixture combining 60 forward primers for TCR Vbeta segments and 13 reverse primers for TCR Jbeta segments was used. TCRdb's version of the immuneACCESS table is confined to in-frame rearrangements and falls short of the full clone set. An unresolved V gene accounts for under half of the shortfall where checked; the remainder is of unknown origin. This sample has roughly 150,000 clones in its table, and around three quarters of those were observed once. Together, the top ten hold more than 3% of the sample. The sequencing sample was made of PBMCs. These receptors came from a male donor in good health and CMV-seronegative.

This clone has just one count. This sequence joins TRBV25-1 and TRBJ1-3, with D possibly being TRBD1 (6 bases). This CDR3 comprises 14 residues. CDR1 and CDR2 (germline): MGHDK, SYGVNS. The germline V and J ends were trimmed by 10 bases and 0 bases, with 13 bases remaining between them. CDR3 sequence reads: CATEGDNSGNTIYF. The CDR3, as DNA: TGTGCCACCGAGGGGGACAACTCTGGAAACACCATATATTTT.

The chain joins TRBV28 to TRBJ2-1; 12 nucleotides agree with TRBD2. Germline V gene lookup returns CDR1 MDHEN and CDR2 SYDVKM. With 3 bases clipped from V and 7 bases from J, the junction kept 7 bases outside the gene matches. The CDR3 spans 16 residues. The chain's CDR3 is CASSFSSGRAFNEQFF. DNA for the CDR3: TGTGCCAGCAGTTTTTCTAGCGGGAGGGCCTTTAATGAGCAGTTCTTC.

V is TRBV28 and J is TRBJ2-7; D possibly corresponds to TRBD1 (6 bases). Between the trimmed V and J ends, which lost 7 bases and 1 base, there was a span of 17 bases. Germline V gene lookup returns CDR1 MDHEN and CDR2 SYDVKM. The CDR3 consists of 15 residues. In DNA form, the CDR3 reads TGTGCCAGCACCGAATTCAGGGGTACGTCCTACGAGCAGTACTTC. It encodes CASTEFRGTSYEQYF. Full variable domain (missing parts from reference TRBV28 and TRBJ2-7): DVKVTQSSRYLVKRTGEKVFLECVQDMDHENMFWYRQDPGLGLRLIYFSYDVKMKEKGDIPEGYSVSREKKERFSLILESASTNQTSMYLCASTEFRGTSYEQYFGPGTRLTVT.

For this clone: Other DNA sequences in this specimen translate into the identical CDR3. V is TRBV5-1 and J is TRBJ2-7; 7 nucleotides line up with TRBD2. The CDR3 extends over 14 amino acids. Germline V gives CDR1 SGHRS, CDR2 YFSETQ. With 0 bases clipped from V and 0 bases from J, the junction kept 0 bases outside the gene matches. CDR3 region: CASSLGGGSYEQYF. The CDR3, as DNA: TGCGCCAGCAGCTTGGGGGGGGGCTCCTACGAGCAGTACTTC.

The chain carries TRBV27 and TRBJ1-1; 7 bases line up with TRBD1. Trimming cost V 0 bases and J 1 base; bases outside gene matches: 5. CDR3 length: 16 amino acids. Germline CDR1 MNHEY, CDR2 SMNVEV (reference sequence). DNA for the CDR3: TGTGCCAGCAGTTTATCCATGACAGGGAAGAACACTGAAGCTTTCTTT. It yields the protein CASSLSMTGKNTEAFF.

This rearrangement joins TRBV7-2 to TRBJ2-7, with TRBD1 identical over 7 bases. Germline V gives CDR1 SGHTA, CDR2 FQGNSA. V gave up 5 bases and J gave up 12 bases; unmatched junction bases: 13. The CDR3 consists of 13 residues. CDR3 sequence reads: CASSLQDWDSRYF. The CDR3 DNA sequence: TGTGCCAGCAGCCTCCAGGATTGGGACAGTCGGTACTTC.

The table lists this clone with a few counts. V gene TRBV5-4 combines with J gene TRBJ1-4, with 7 bases identical to TRBD1. In germline, CDR1 is SGHNT, CDR2 YYREEE (reference sequence). The length of the CDR3 is 16 residues. V shed 1 base and J 6 bases; nucleotides not matched to a gene: 9. The CDR3 DNA reads TGTGCCAGCAGCTTGATATTAGGGGGCGAAGATGAAAAACTGTTTTTT. It specifies CASSLILGGEDEKLFF.

The CDR3 DNA reads TGTGCCAGCAGTATGGGGCCCAATTCACCCCTCCACTTT. The encoded protein is CASSMGPNSPLHF. The chain is built from TRBV6-1 and TRBJ1-6; maybe TRBD1 (5 bases). The germline V and J ends were trimmed by 5 bases and 7 bases, with 9 bases remaining between them. CDR1 is MNHNS, CDR2 SASEGT, per germline. This CDR3 has 13 amino acids.

This clone was counted once. Other DNA sequences in this sample translate to the same CDR3. The V gene is TRBV2, the J gene TRBJ1-5; D perhaps matches TRBD1 (6 bases). V was clipped by 8 bases and J by 4 bases, with 12 bases between them. The CDR3 extends over 13 amino acids. In germline, CDR1 is SNHLY, CDR2 FYNNEI. The CDR3 loop is CASRGQSNQPQHF. The CDR3 DNA is TGTGCCAGCCGAGGACAGTCAAATCAGCCCCAGCATTTT.

Details on this clone: One end of the junction is discordant with germline, which a read error may explain. This chain connects TRBV7-9 to TRBJ2-7; 9 bases are a match to TRBD1. There are 13 residues in the CDR3. Germline CDR1 SEHNR, CDR2 FQNEAQ (reference sequence). CDR3 in amino acids: CSSSFGTGSEQYF. DNA for the CDR3: TGTTCCAGCAGCTTTGGGACAGGGAGCGAGCAGTACTTC.